Included here is one T cell receptor (beta chain) sequence, with context. V lost 3 bases to trimming and J lost 6 bases; unmatched junction nucleotides: 8. The CDR3 length is 15 residues. Germline V lookup: CDR1 DFQATT, CDR2 SNEGSKA (reference sequence). TCRdb passed the 5' RACE reads through MiXCR, listing each CDR3 protein once. The sample lists 250,000 or so distinct CDR3 sequences, roughly a quarter occurring once. The data belong to a study of CD8 T cells in ankylosing spondylitis. The chain recombines TRBV20-1 with TRBJ2-2; 9 nucleotides agree with TRBD2. This TCR came from a male donor with ankylosing spondylitis or in good health (not recorded which). Sequences were obtained from blood, either unsorted or a sorted T cell fraction (not recorded which). The CDR3 nucleotides are TGCAGTGCTAGGGCCGGGACTAGCTTGTCCGGGGAGCTGTTTTTT. It specifies CSARAGTSLSGELFF.